The present TCR beta chain was sequenced within a study of CD8 T cells in Susac syndrome. The TEMRA cells underwent FACS enrichment, while the CD8+ and CD4+ T cells underwent negative isolation. RNA, at roughly 0.45 to 1 ug, was reverse transcribed with random hexamers. The CDR3 of TCR beta was amplified by immunoSEQ multiplex PCR across 54 Vbeta and 13 Jbeta. TCRdb passed the immunoSEQ multiplex PCR reads through MiXCR, listing each CDR3 protein once. Of some 260,000 distinct CDR3 sequences detected, roughly 95% appear once; the ten largest clones hold 0.06% to 0.08%. This receptor was identified in a human donor with multiple sclerosis. Sequencing input: CD4+ T cells from PBMCs.

CDR3 in DNA: TGTGCCAGCAGCTTGAGCCCGTTGATGAACACTGAAGCTTTCTTT. Its protein product is CASSLSPLMNTEAFF. V and J are TRBV5-6 and TRBJ1-1; D unresolved. The germline V gene encodes CDR1 SGHDT and CDR2 YYEEEE. The CDR3 length is 15 residues. V was trimmed by 1 base and J by 0 bases, leaving 10 bases between them.